A selection of T cell receptor beta chains follows, all from one sample in a study of Graves' ophthalmopathy and Graves' hyperthyroidism. Using its own MiXCR run on the multiplex PCR reads, TCRdb lists one record per CDR3 protein. The sample lists fewer than 350,000 distinct CDR3 sequences; about 17% were seen once. Source material: peripheral blood. The receptor source for this set is an adult man with Graves' ophthalmopathy. The CDR3 runs from the conserved cysteine through the conserved F or W. A D gene is named only where the DNA matches it firmly. Some rows mark clone size as missing; the rest say once, few, many or name a class of expanded clone.

j_call | v_call | clone_size | d_call | cdr3_aa | cdr3_nt
TRBJ1-5 | TRBV12-3/TRBV12-4 | many | - | CASSPTGFRNQPQHF | TGTGCCAGCAGTCCTACTGGTTTCCGCAATCAGCCCCAGCATTTT
TRBJ2-5 | TRBV4-3 | many | - | CASSQPPQANQKETQYF | TGCGCCAGCAGCCAGCCCCCCCAAGCGAACCAAAAGGAGACCCAGTACTTC
TRBJ1-1 | TRBV6-2/TRBV6-3 | many | - | CASKPPRGTGDTEAFF | TGTGCCAGCAAACCACCCCGGGGAACGGGCGACACTGAAGCTTTCTTT
TRBJ2-5 | TRBV2 | many | - | CASKKQPTQETQYF | TGTGCCAGCAAGAAACAGCCGACCCAAGAGACCCAGTACTTC
TRBJ2-7 | TRBV4-2 | many | - | CASSQVWDSGEQYF | TGTGCCAGCAGCCAAGTCTGGGATTCGGGAGAGCAGTACTTC
TRBJ2-5 | TRBV20-1 | - | - | CSVSGIGETQYF | TGCAGTGTGTCGGGTATAGGAGAGACCCAGTACTTC
TRBJ2-5 | TRBV18 | many | TRBD1 | CASSAGTGIEPIGTQYF | TGTGCCAGCTCGGCCGGGACAGGGATAGAACCAATAGGGACCCAGTACTTC
TRBJ2-5 | TRBV10-3 | many | TRBD1 | CAISTGTGGAETQYF | TGTGCCATCAGCACCGGGACAGGGGGCGCGGAGACCCAGTACTTC
TRBJ2-5 | TRBV6-2/TRBV6-3 | few | TRBD2 | CASTPGGEAETQYF | TGTGCCAGCACCCCGGGGGGGGAGGCAGAGACCCAGTACTTC
TRBJ2-2 | TRBV6-1 | many | - | CASSATNTGELFF | TGTGCCAGCAGTGCTACGAACACCGGGGAGCTGTTTTTT
TRBJ2-5 | TRBV20-1 | many | - | CSARRDLQETQYF | TGCAGTGCTAGAAGGGACCTACAAGAGACCCAGTACTTC
TRBJ2-7 | TRBV29-1 | many | - | CSVVISDPGEQYF | TGCAGCGTTGTAATATCGGACCCAGGGGAGCAGTACTTC
TRBJ2-6 | TRBV18 | many | - | CASSPLPDPGANVLTF | TGTGCCAGCTCACCACTCCCGGATCCTGGGGCCAACGTCCTGACTTTC
TRBJ2-5 | TRBV9 | many | - | CASSPDPREETQYF | TGTGCCAGCAGCCCCGACCCCAGGGAAGAGACCCAGTACTTC
TRBJ1-2 | TRBV18 | many | - | CASSPPLVPGGYTF | TGTGCCAGCTCACCACCACTTGTTCCCGGGGGCTACACCTTC
TRBJ1-2 | TRBV18 | many | - | CASSPGRSNYGYTF | TGTGCCAGCTCGCCGGGACGGTCTAACTATGGCTACACCTTC
TRBJ1-1 | TRBV27 | many | - | CASSFWGNTEAFF | TGTGCCAGCAGTTTTTGGGGGAACACTGAAGCTTTCTTT
TRBJ2-7 | TRBV6-1 | once | - | CASRMTVSSYEQYF | TGTGCCAGCAGGATGACAGTTAGCTCCTACGAGCAGTACTTC
TRBJ2-2 | TRBV30 | few | - | CAWRGVGTTGELFF | TGTGCCTGGAGAGGTGTCGGAACCACCGGGGAGCTGTTTTTT
TRBJ2-7 | TRBV2 | many | - | CASSELDHPNEQYF | TGTGCCAGCAGTGAACTTGACCATCCCAACGAGCAGTACTTC